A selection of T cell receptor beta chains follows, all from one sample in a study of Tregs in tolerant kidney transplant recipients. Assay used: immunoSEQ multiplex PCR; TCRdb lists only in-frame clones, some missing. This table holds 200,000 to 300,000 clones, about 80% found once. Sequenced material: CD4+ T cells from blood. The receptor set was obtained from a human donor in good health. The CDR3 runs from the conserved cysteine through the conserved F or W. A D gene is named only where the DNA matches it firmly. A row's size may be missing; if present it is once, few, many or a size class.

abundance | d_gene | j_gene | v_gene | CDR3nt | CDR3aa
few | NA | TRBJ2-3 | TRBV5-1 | TGCGCCAGCAGCTCGGACGGGATGGCAGATACGCAGTATTTT | CASSSDGMADTQYF
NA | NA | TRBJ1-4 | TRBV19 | TGTGCCAGTAGTATAGCAAGGGGGAATGAAAAACTGTTTTTT | CASSIARGNEKLFF
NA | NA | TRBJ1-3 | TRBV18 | TGTGCCAGCTCACCCCAGGGGACTGGAAACACCATATATTTT | CASSPQGTGNTIYF
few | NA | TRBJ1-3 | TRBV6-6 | TGTGCCAGCAGTTTGGAGGGGTCTGGAAACACCATATATTTT | CASSLEGSGNTIYF
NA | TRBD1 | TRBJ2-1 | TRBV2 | TGTGCCAGCACCCTACCCCCGGGACAGGGCCTCTACAATGAGCAGTTCTTC | CASTLPPGQGLYNEQFF
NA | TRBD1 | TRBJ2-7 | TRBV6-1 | TGTGCCAGCAGGACCGGGACAGGAGAATCCTACGAGCAGTACTTC | CASRTGTGESYEQYF
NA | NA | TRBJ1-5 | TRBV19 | TGTGCCAGTAGTATCGACCTTAATCAGCCCCAGCATTTT | CASSIDLNQPQHF
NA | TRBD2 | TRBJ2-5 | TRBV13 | TGTGCCAGCAGCTTAGATCCTAGCGGGGTTCAAGAGACCCAGTACTTC | CASSLDPSGVQETQYF
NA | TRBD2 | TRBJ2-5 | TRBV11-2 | TGTGCCAGCAGCTTGGGGGGGGTGGAGACCCAGTACTTC | CASSLGGVETQYF
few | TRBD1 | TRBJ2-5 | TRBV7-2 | TGTGCCAGCAGCTTACGGGACAGGGACCCAGAGACCCAGTACTTC | CASSLRDRDPETQYF
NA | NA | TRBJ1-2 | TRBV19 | TGTGTTACAGTAGTAGTCTGGGACTTCTATGGCTACACCTTC | CVTVVVWDFYGYTF
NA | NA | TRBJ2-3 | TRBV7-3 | TGTGCCAGCAGCTCGGGACGGGGCCTTGATACGCAGTATTTT | CASSSGRGLDTQYF
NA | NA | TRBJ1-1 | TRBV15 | TGTGCCACCAGCAGACCTAGGCAGTCGGGCAGCACTGAAGCTTTCTTT | CATSRPRQSGSTEAFF
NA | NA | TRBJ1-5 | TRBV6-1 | TGTGCCAGCAGTGAAGGGGTTAGCCAGCCCCAGCATTTT | CASSEGVSQPQHF
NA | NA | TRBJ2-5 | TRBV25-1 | TGTGCCAGCAGTGAAGCCCAGCCGGGGGAGACCCAGTACTTC | CASSEAQPGETQYF
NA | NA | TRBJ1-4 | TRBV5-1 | TGCGCCAGCAGCTTGGGAGAAAAACTGTTTTTT | CASSLGEKLFF
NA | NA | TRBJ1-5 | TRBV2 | TGTGCCAGCAGTCGGAGGCCCTATAGCAATCAGCCCCAGCATTTT | CASSRRPYSNQPQHF